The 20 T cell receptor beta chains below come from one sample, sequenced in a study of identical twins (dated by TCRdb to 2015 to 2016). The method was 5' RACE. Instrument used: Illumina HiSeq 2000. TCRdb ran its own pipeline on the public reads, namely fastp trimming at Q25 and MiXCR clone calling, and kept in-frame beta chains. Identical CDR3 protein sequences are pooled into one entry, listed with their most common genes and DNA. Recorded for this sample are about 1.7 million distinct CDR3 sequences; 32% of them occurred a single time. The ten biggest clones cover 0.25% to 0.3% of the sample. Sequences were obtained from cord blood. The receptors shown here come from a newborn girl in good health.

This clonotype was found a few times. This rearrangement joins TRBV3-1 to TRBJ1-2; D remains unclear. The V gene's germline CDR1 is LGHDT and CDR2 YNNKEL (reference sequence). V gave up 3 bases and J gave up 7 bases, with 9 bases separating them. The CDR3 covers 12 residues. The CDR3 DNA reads TGTGCCAGCAGCCACGGGCTTGGTGGCTACACCTTC. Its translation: CASSHGLGGYTF.

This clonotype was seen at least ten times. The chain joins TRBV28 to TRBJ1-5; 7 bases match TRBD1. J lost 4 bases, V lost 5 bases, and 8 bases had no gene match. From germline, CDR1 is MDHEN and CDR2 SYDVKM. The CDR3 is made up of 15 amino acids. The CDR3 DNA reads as TGTGCCAGCAGTCCTGGGACAGCCTTAAATCAGCCCCAGCATTTT. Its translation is CASSPGTALNQPQHF.

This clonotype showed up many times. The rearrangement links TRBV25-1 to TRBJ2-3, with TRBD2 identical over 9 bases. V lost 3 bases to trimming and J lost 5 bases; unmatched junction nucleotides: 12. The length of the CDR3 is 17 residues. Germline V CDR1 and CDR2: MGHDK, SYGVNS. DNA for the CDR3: TGTGCCAGCAGTGATCCGCGGGCGGGAGGGAGTAAAGATACGCAGTATTTT. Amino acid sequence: CASSDPRAGGSKDTQYF.

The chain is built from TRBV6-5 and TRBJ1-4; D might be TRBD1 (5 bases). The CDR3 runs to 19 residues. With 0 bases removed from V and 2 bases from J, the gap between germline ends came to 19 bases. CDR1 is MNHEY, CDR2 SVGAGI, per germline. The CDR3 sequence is CASSYSRASGTNTNEKLFF. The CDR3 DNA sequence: TGTGCCAGCAGTTACTCGAGGGCGTCGGGGACGAACACTAATGAAAAACTGTTTTTT.

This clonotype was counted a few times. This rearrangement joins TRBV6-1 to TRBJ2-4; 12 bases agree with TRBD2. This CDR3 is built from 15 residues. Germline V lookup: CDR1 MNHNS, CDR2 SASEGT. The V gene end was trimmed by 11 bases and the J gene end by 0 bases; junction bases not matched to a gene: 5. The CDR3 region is CACGLAGIAKNIQYF. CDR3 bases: TGTGCCTGCGGACTAGCGGGGATAGCCAAAAACATTCAGTACTTC.

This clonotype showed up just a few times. The DNA of the CDR3 is TGTGCCAGCACGCGACTAGCGGGAGAGAATGAGCAGTTCTTC. Protein sequence: CASTRLAGENEQFF. The chain combines TRBV3-1 with TRBJ2-1; 12 bases align to TRBD2. Germline CDR1 is LGHDT and CDR2 is YNNKEL (reference sequence). With V trimmed by 7 bases and J by 7 bases, 5 bases remained unmatched. The CDR3 covers 14 residues.

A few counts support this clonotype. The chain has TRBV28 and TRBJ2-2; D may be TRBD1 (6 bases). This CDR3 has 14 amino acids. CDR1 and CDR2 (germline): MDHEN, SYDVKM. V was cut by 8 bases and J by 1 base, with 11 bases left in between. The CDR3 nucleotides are TGTGCCAGCCACGGGACACTGAACACCGGGGAGCTGTTTTTT. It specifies CASHGTLNTGELFF.

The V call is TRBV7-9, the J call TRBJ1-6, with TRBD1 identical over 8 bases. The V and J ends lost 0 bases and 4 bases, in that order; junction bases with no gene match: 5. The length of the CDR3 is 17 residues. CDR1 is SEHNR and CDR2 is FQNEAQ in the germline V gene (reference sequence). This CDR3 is CASSLAGQGGYNSPLHF. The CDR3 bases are TGTGCCAGCAGCTTAGCCGGACAGGGCGGGTATAATTCACCCCTCCACTTT.

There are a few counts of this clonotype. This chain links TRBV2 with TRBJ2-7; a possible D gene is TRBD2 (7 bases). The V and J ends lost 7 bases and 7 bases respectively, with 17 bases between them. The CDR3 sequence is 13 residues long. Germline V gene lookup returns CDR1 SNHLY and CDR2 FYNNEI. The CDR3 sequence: CASKGGPYNEQYF. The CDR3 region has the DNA TGTGCCAGCAAGGGGGGGCCTTACAATGAGCAGTACTTC.

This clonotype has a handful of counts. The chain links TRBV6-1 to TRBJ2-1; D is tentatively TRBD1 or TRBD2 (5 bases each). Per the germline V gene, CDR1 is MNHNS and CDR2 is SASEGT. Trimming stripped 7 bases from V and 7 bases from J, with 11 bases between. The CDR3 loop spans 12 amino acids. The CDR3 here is CASIGWGNEQFF. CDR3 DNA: TGTGCCAGCATCGGATGGGGGAATGAGCAGTTCTTC.

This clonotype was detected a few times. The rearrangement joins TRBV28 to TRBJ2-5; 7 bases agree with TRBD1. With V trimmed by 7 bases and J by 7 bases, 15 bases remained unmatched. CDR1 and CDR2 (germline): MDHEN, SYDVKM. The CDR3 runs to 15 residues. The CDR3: CASKRPSTGDGTQYF. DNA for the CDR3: TGTGCCAGCAAAAGACCTTCAACAGGGGATGGGACCCAGTACTTC.

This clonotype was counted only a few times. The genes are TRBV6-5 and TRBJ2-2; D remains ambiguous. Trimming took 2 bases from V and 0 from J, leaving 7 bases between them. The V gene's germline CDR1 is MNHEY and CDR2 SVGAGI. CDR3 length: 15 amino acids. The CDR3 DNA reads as TGTGCCAGCAGTTACCTAGGTTCGAACACCGGGGAGCTGTTTTTT. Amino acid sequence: CASSYLGSNTGELFF.

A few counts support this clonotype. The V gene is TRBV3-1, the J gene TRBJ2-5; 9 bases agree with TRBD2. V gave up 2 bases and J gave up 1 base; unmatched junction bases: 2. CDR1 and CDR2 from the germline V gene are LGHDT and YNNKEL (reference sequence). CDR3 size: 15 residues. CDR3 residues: CASSQRGRVQETQYF. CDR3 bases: TGTGCCAGCAGCCAACGCGGGAGGGTCCAAGAGACCCAGTACTTC.

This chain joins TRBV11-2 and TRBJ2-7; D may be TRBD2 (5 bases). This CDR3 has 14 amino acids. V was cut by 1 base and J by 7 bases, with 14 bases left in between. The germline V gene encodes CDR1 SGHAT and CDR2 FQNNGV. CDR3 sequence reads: CASSLANDYNEQYF. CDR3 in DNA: TGTGCCAGCAGCTTAGCCAACGACTACAATGAGCAGTACTTC.

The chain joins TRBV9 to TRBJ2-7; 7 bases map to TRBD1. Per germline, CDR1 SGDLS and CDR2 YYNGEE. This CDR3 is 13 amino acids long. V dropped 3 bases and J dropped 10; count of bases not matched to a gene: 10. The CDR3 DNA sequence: TGTGCCAGCAGCGCCATAGGGACAGCCGCCCAGTACTTC. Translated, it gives CASSAIGTAAQYF.

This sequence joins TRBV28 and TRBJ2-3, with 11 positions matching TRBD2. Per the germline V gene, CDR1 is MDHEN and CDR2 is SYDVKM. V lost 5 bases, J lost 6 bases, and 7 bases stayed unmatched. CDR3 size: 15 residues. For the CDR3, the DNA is TGTGCCAGCAGTAGACCCCGGACTAGCGGGGATACGCAGTATTTT. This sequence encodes CASSRPRTSGDTQYF.

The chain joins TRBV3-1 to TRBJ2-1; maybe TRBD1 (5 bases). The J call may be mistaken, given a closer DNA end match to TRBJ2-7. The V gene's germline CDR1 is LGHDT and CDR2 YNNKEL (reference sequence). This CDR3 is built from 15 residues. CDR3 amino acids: CASSPLGAAYNEQYF. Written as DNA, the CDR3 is TGTGCCAGCAGCCCCCTTGGGGCAGCTTACAATGAGCAGTACTTC.

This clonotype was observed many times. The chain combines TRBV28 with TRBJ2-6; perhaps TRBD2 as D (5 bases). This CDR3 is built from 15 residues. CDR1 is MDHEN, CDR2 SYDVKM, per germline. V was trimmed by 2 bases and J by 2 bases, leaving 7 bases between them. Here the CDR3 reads CASSLRGTGANVLTF. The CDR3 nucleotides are TGTGCCAGCAGTTTACGGGGAACTGGGGCCAACGTCCTGACTTTC.

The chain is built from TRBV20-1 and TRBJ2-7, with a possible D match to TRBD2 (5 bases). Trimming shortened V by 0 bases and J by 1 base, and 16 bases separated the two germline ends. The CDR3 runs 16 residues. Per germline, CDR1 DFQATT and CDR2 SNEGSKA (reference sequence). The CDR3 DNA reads TGCAGTGCTAGAGACCTCGAGAGCGGTCCTTCCTACGAGCAGTACTTC. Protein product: CSARDLESGPSYEQYF.

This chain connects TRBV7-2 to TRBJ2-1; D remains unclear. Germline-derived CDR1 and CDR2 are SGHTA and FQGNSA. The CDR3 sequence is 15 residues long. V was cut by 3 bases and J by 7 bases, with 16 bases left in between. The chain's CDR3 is CASSFYRDVGNEQFF. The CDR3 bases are TGTGCCAGCAGCTTCTATAGGGATGTAGGAAATGAGCAGTTCTTC.